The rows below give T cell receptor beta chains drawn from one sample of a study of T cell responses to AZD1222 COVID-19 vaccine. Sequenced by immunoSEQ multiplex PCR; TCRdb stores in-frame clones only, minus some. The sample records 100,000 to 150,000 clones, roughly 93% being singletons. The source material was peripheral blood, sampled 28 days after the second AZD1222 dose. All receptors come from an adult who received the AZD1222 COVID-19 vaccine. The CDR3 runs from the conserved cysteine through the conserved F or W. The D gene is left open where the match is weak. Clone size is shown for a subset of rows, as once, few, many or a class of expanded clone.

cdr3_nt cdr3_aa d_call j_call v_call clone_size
TGTGCCAGCAGTCCGGGCGGAGAAACAGATACGCAGTATTTT CASSPGGETDTQYF NA TRBJ2-3 TRBV28 NA
TGTGCCAGCTCACCCTCACAGGGGGTGGAGGATGGCTACACCTTC CASSPSQGVEDGYTF TRBD1 TRBJ1-2 TRBV18 NA
TGTGCCAGCAGTCCCCCGACAGTCCTCTCCTACGAGCAGTACTTC CASSPPTVLSYEQYF NA TRBJ2-7 TRBV28 NA
TGTGCCAGCAGCGTAGGGCCAGCCACCTACGAGCAGTACTTC CASSVGPATYEQYF NA TRBJ2-7 TRBV9 NA
TGTGCCAGCAGCTTCGGGACGGACTATGGCTACACCTTC CASSFGTDYGYTF NA TRBJ1-2 TRBV7-3 few
TGTGCCAGCGGGTCAAGCAGAGAGACTGAAGCTTTCTTT CASGSSRETEAFF NA TRBJ1-1 TRBV27 NA
TGTGCCAGCAGCTTAGCAGGGCGGGGGACTGAAGCTTTCTTT CASSLAGRGTEAFF NA TRBJ1-1 TRBV5-4 NA
TGTGCCAGTAGTAGGGAGGGCTGGGCGGCAAATCAGCCCCAGCATTTT CASSREGWAANQPQHF NA TRBJ1-5 TRBV19 NA
TGCGCCAGCAGCAAGGGACTAGCGGGAGGGCCCTACGAGCAGTACTTC CASSKGLAGGPYEQYF TRBD2 TRBJ2-7 TRBV5-1 NA
TGTGCTAGCAGCCGGGACAGGGGAAACACCATATATTTT CASSRDRGNTIYF TRBD1 TRBJ1-3 TRBV7-7 NA
TGCAGCGTTGAAAGCCCTGGGGGCATCGACAATGAGCAGTTCTTC CSVESPGGIDNEQFF NA TRBJ2-1 TRBV29-1 NA
TGTGCCAGCAGCCCGACTAGGCACGGGGAGCTGTTTTTT CASSPTRHGELFF NA TRBJ2-2 TRBV4-2 NA
TGTGCCACCAGTGCCGGGACAGGGCATTCACCCCTCCACTTT CATSAGTGHSPLHF TRBD1 TRBJ1-6 TRBV24-1 few
TGCGCCAGCACGACGGGCAGGGGCGGGGGGCAAGAGACCCAGTACTTC CASTTGRGGGQETQYF TRBD2 TRBJ2-5 TRBV5-1 NA
TGTGCCACCAGTGATCCCCCGCGGGAAGAAGCTTTCTTT CATSDPPREEAFF NA TRBJ1-1 TRBV24-1 NA
TGTGCCAGCAGTGAATTAGGGTTTGGGGCGGAGCAGTTCTTC CASSELGFGAEQFF NA TRBJ2-1 TRBV6-4 NA
TGCGCCAGCAGCTTATCCAGCCTTGGGGACTATGGCTACACCTTC CASSLSSLGDYGYTF NA TRBJ1-2 TRBV5-1 NA
TGTGCCAGCAGCTCCCTCCCGGGGAGCTCCTACGAGCAGTACTTC CASSSLPGSSYEQYF NA TRBJ2-7 TRBV6-5 once
TGTGCCTGGAGTGTGGGGACAGTCCAGATATCGAATTCACCCCTCCACTTT CAWSVGTVQISNSPLHF TRBD1 TRBJ1-6 TRBV30 NA
TGCGCCAGCGAAACAGGGTCCCAAGAGACCCAGTACTTC CASETGSQETQYF NA TRBJ2-5 TRBV5-1 once
TGTGCCAGCAGCAGGGACAGGTCCTATGGCTACACCTTC CASSRDRSYGYTF TRBD1 TRBJ1-2 TRBV9 NA
TGCAGTGTTAGTCGAGCAGGGGATGGCTACACCTTC CSVSRAGDGYTF NA TRBJ1-2 TRBV20-1 NA
TGTGCCAGCAGGTTTAGCGGGAGGGCGGACACCGGGGAGCTGTTTTTT CASRFSGRADTGELFF TRBD2 TRBJ2-2 TRBV7-8 NA
TGTGCCAGTAGTATAGACGGGAGCTCGGGAAACACCATATATTTT CASSIDGSSGNTIYF NA TRBJ1-3 TRBV19 NA
TGCGCCAGCAGCCATTCTAGCGGGGGATACCGTCCCGGGGAGCTGTTTTTT CASSHSSGGYRPGELFF TRBD2 TRBJ2-2 TRBV4-1 NA
TGTGCCAGCAGCAAAAGGGTCGCTGAAGCTTTCTTT CASSKRVAEAFF NA TRBJ1-1 TRBV12-3/TRBV12-4 NA
TGCAGTGCTAACGTCAATGAGCAGTTCTTC CSANVNEQFF NA TRBJ2-1 TRBV20-1 NA
TGTGCCAGTTGGCGGGCAGGGGGCAGAAACGAGCAGTACTTC CASWRAGGRNEQYF TRBD1 TRBJ2-7 TRBV2 NA
TGTGCCAGCCCCGAGGGAGGGGGAGACGAAAAACTGTTTTTT CASPEGGGDEKLFF NA TRBJ1-4 TRBV11-3 NA
TGTGCCAGCAGCTCTGTAGATACAGGCTCCTATGGCTACACCTTC CASSSVDTGSYGYTF NA TRBJ1-2 TRBV11-2 NA
TGTGCCAGCAGCGGGAGCAATCAGCCCCAGCATTTT CASSGSNQPQHF NA TRBJ1-5 TRBV2 NA
TGCGCCAGCAGCTTGGTTCGGTCTAGCCAGGACACCCAGTACTTC CASSLVRSSQDTQYF NA TRBJ2-5 TRBV5-1 NA
TGTGCCATCAGTGAGGGGCAGGTCTACGAGCAGTACTTC CAISEGQVYEQYF NA TRBJ2-7 TRBV10-3 NA
TGTGCCAGCAGCCAAGTTGGGGGACAGGTGTACAATGAGCAGTTCTTC CASSQVGGQVYNEQFF TRBD1 TRBJ2-1 TRBV14 NA
TGTGCCTGGCGAACAGTGAACACTGAAGCTTTCTTT CAWRTVNTEAFF NA TRBJ1-1 TRBV30 NA
TGTGCCAGCAGCGCCGGACAGGGACTGGGTACTGAAGCTTTCTTT CASSAGQGLGTEAFF TRBD1 TRBJ1-1 TRBV7-3 NA
TGTGCCAGCAGCTTAACAGCCCGGGGACACACTGAAGCTTTCTTT CASSLTARGHTEAFF NA TRBJ1-1 TRBV7-3 NA
TGTGCCAGTAGTATAAGGCCGGCGAACACTGAAGCTTTCTTT CASSIRPANTEAFF NA TRBJ1-1 TRBV19 NA
TGTGCCAGCAGTGACTCTGGGGCCAACGTCCTGACTTTC CASSDSGANVLTF NA TRBJ2-6 TRBV6-4 NA
TGTGCCTGGAGTGATCTGTCTAGCGGGAGTAGAGATACGCAGTATTTT CAWSDLSSGSRDTQYF TRBD2 TRBJ2-3 TRBV30 NA
TGCAGCGTTAAGGCTCCCCCAGATACGCAGTATTTT CSVKAPPDTQYF NA TRBJ2-3 TRBV29-1 NA
TGCGCCAGCAGCCAGGGTATGGGACAGATGAACACTGAAGCTTTCTTT CASSQGMGQMNTEAFF TRBD1 TRBJ1-1 TRBV5-1 NA
TGTGCCAGCAGCTTGGACCGCGGCATCTACGAGCAGTACTTC CASSLDRGIYEQYF NA TRBJ2-7 TRBV5-6 NA
TGTGCCAGCAGCTTAGATGGGGGTCATGGAGATACGCAGTATTTT CASSLDGGHGDTQYF NA TRBJ2-3 TRBV11-3 NA
TGTGCCAGCAGGTCTAAGACAGGGAGCACTGAAGCTTTCTTT CASRSKTGSTEAFF TRBD1 TRBJ1-1 TRBV11-2 NA
TGTGCCAGCAGCTTGGTGGACGGGGGGGGATCACCCCTCCACTTT CASSLVDGGGSPLHF NA TRBJ1-6 TRBV5-5 NA
TGTGCCAGCAGTTCGCCCGGACTAGCGGGGTACAATGAGCAGTTCTTC CASSSPGLAGYNEQFF TRBD2 TRBJ2-1 TRBV28 NA